Following are 9 T cell receptor beta chains from one sample sequenced in a study of breast tumors, draining lymph nodes, adjacent tissues. The lymph nodes were axillary draining lymph nodes from breast cancer patients. One entry per CDR3 protein results from TCRdb running MiXCR on the multiplex PCR reads. There are 160,000 or so distinct CDR3 sequences in the sample; around a third occur only once, and 3% to 4% lies in the top ten. What was sequenced was axillary lymph node tissue. The source of these receptors is a female donor with breast cancer. Some clones in this sample may be carry-over from other donors' samples.

On this clonotype: Just one base apart from a much larger clone, this may be a read error. This chain uses TRBV6-2 or TRBV6-3 with TRBJ2-1; 8 bases align to TRBD1. The CDR3 runs 18 residues. Trimming at V came to 8 bases and at J to 6 bases, leaving 21 bases not matched to a gene. In germline, CDR1 is MNHEY, CDR2 SVGEGT. The CDR3 sequence: CASGLRIGQGGTFNEQFF. The CDR3 DNA reads as TGTGCCAGCGGTTTACGGATAGGACAGGGAGGTACCTTCAATGAGCAGTTCTTC.

With respect to this clonotype: One junction end does not reproduce the germline sequence, and a read error may be involved. This chain links TRBV7-9 with TRBJ1-4, with 8 bases aligning to TRBD1. This CDR3 region has 18 residues. Germline V lookup: CDR1 SEHNR, CDR2 FQNEAQ (reference sequence). In nucleotides, the CDR3 is TGTGCCAGCAGCTTACGTTCGGCAGGGGGCCGGACTAATCAAAAACTGTTTTTT. Encoded protein: CASSLRSAGGRTNQKLFF.

This clonotype appeared many times. This chain uses TRBV19 with TRBJ1-2, with D possibly being TRBD1 (5 bases). The CDR3 contains 13 residues. CDR1 and CDR2 from the germline V gene are LNHDA and SQIVND (reference sequence). V was cut by 3 bases and J by 8 bases, with 13 bases left in between. In DNA, the CDR3 is TGTGCCAGTAGTATGAAGAAAGGGGTCGGCTACACCTTC. Its translation is CASSMKKGVGYTF.

This clonotype was picked up many times. This chain uses TRBV27 with TRBJ2-1; 7 bases agree with TRBD2. V trimming: 5 bases; J trimming: 6 bases; junction bases outside the gene matches: 7. The CDR3 has 14 amino acids. Germline CDR1 reads MNHEY; CDR2 reads SMNVEV (reference sequence). CDR3 amino acids: CASSRGGWSNEQFF. CDR3 nucleotide sequence: TGTGCCAGCAGTCGCGGGGGTTGGAGCAATGAGCAGTTCTTC.

J is TRBJ2-1 and V is TRBV27, with TRBD1 matching over 9 bases. This CDR3 spans 17 amino acids. Germline-derived CDR1 and CDR2 are MNHEY and SMNVEV (reference sequence). V lost 1 base and J lost 2; bases outside the gene matches: 6. The CDR3 is CASSLYGTGPTYNEQFF. The CDR3, as DNA: TGTGCCAGCAGTTTATACGGGACAGGGCCGACCTACAATGAGCAGTTCTTC.

A note on this clonotype: Since no conserved phenylalanine or tryptophan closes the CDR3, a read error is the likely cause. CDR3 nucleotide sequence: TGTGCCAGCAGCCATCTAACAGCGGCAGGGGCCAACGCCCTGACTTCC. Translated: CASSHLTAAGANALTS. The chain carries TRBV14 and TRBJ2-6; D possibly corresponds to TRBD1 (6 bases). CDR1 and CDR2 from the germline V gene are SGHDN and FVKESK. CDR3 length: 16 amino acids.

There are a few counts of this clonotype. This may be a read error, as it is one base from a much larger clone. The chain carries TRBV5-6 and TRBJ2-3; D possibly matches TRBD1 or TRBD2 (6 bases each). The CDR3 length is 15 residues. Germline CDR1 is SGHDT and CDR2 is YYEEEE. The V gene lost 5 bases and the J gene lost 3 bases, with 16 bases spanning the gap. In nucleotides, the CDR3 is TGTGCCAGCAGTTTTAGGGGGGCGGGGACAGATACGCAGTATTTT. It translates to CASSFRGAGTDTQYF.

This clonotype has at least ten counts. The rearrangement joins TRBV5-1 to TRBJ1-3; D remains ambiguous. The ends were cut back, 3 bases at V and 4 bases at J, with 5 bases in the middle. Germline loops: CDR1 SGHRS, CDR2 YFSETQ. There are 12 residues in the CDR3. The CDR3 loop reads CASSSTGNTIYF. The CDR3 DNA reads as TGCGCCAGCAGCTCGACAGGAAACACCATATATTTT.

This clonotype was found many times. The gene calls are TRBV20-1 and TRBJ1-6; 9 bases fit TRBD1. The V gene's germline CDR1 is DFQATT and CDR2 SNEGSKA (reference sequence). Losses at the gene ends were 0 bases for V and 7 bases for J; bases not matched to a gene: 10. The CDR3 totals 17 residues. The CDR3 here is CSAREQQGAGWNSPLHF. CDR3 coding DNA: TGCAGTGCTAGAGAACAACAGGGGGCGGGTTGGAATTCACCCCTCCACTTT.